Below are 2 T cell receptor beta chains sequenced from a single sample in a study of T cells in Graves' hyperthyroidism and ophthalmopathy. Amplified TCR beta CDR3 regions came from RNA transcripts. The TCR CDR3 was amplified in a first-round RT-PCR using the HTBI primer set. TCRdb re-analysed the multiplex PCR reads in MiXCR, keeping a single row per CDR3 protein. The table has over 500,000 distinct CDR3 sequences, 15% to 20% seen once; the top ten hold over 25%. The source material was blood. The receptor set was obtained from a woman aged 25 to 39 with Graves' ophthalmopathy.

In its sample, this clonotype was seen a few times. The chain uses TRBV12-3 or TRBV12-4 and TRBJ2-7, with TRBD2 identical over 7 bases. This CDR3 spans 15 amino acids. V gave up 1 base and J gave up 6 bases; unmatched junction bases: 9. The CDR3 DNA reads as TGTGCCAGCAGTTTAGGGGCGGGGGTCTTCGTCGAGCAGTACTTC. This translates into CASSLGAGVFVEQYF.

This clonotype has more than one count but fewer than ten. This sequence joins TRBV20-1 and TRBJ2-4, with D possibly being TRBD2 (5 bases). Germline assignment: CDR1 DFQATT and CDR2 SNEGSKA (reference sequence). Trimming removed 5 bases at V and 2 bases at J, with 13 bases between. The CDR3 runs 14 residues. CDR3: CSALHREPKNIQYF. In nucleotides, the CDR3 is TGCAGTGCTCTTCACCGGGAACCCAAAAACATTCAGTACTTC.